Following are 7 T cell receptor beta chains from one sample sequenced in a study of blood T cell repertoires in COVID-19. Method: immunoSEQ multiplex PCR; TCRdb's copy keeps in-frame clones and lacks some. The data show 140,000 to 150,000 clones, with roughly 79% seen just once and roughly 8% held by the top ten. Sequencing was carried out using peripheral blood. Source of these receptors: a human donor in a cohort sampled during active COVID-19.

V is TRBV4-3 and J is TRBJ2-7, with 9 bases fitting TRBD2. CDR3 length: 15 residues. Germline-derived CDR1 and CDR2 are LGHNA and YSLEER. The J segment lost 4 bases and the V segment lost 0 bases, leaving 4 bases of the junction unmatched. CDR3 protein: CASSQDLAGAYEQYF. The DNA for the CDR3 is TGCGCCAGCAGCCAAGATTTAGCGGGAGCGTACGAGCAGTACTTC.

The chain links TRBV6-2 or TRBV6-3 to TRBJ2-7; 10 bases line up with TRBD2. V lost 6 bases to trimming and J lost 12 bases; unmatched junction nucleotides: 17. The CDR3 extends over 15 amino acids. Germline lookup yields CDR1 MNHEY and CDR2 SVGEGT. The CDR3 sequence: CASSLYPGLANHGYF. Written as DNA, the CDR3 is TGTGCCAGCAGCCTCTACCCGGGACTAGCGAACCACGGGTACTTC.

In this sample, this clone turned up once. The chain couples TRBV9 to TRBJ2-5, with D maybe TRBD2 (6 bases). V was clipped by 4 bases and J by 5 bases, with 21 bases between them. The CDR3 totals 16 residues. Germline V CDR1 and CDR2: SGDLS, YYNGEE. DNA of the CDR3: TGTGCCAGCAGCCCTGGGGCTAGCGCCGAGGGGGAGACCCAGTACTTC. This sequence encodes CASSPGASAEGETQYF.

This chain links TRBV25-1 with TRBJ1-5; 7 bases are shared with TRBD1. From germline, CDR1 is MGHDK and CDR2 SYGVNS. Trimming at V came to 4 bases and at J to 2 bases, leaving 11 bases not matched to a gene. The CDR3 is made up of 17 amino acids. CDR3 in amino acids: CASSVETGRGGNQPQHF. CDR3 DNA: TGTGCCAGCAGTGTAGAGACAGGGAGAGGTGGCAATCAGCCCCAGCATTTT.

The rearrangement joins TRBV7-2 to TRBJ1-1, with TRBD1 identical over 8 bases. This CDR3 has 13 residues. With 5 bases clipped from V and 4 bases from J, the junction kept 3 bases outside the gene matches. CDR1 SGHTA and CDR2 FQGNSA come from the germline V gene. This CDR3 is CASSQGQATEAFF. CDR3 coding DNA: TGTGCCAGCAGCCAGGGACAGGCCACTGAAGCTTTCTTT.

The CDR3: CASSPGGRGLYSPLHF. The CDR3 DNA reads TGTGCCAGCTCACCGGGAGGCAGGGGGCTGTATTCACCCCTCCACTTT. The genes are TRBV18 and TRBJ1-6, with 8 bases fitting TRBD1. The length of the CDR3 is 16 residues. Germline V lookup: CDR1 KGHSH, CDR2 LQKENI. Germline trimming cut 3 bases from V and 8 bases from J; bases unmatched to any gene: 9.

With respect to this clone: A junction end diverges from the germline sequence, so it may reflect a read error. The chain carries TRBV11-1 and TRBJ2-2; the D is unclear. The CDR3 runs to 15 residues. Germline assignment: CDR1 SGHAT and CDR2 FQDESV (reference sequence). CDR3 DNA: TGTGCCAGCAGAAAAGAGAGGTCGAAAACCGGGGAGCTGTTTTTT. It is translated as CASRKERSKTGELFF.